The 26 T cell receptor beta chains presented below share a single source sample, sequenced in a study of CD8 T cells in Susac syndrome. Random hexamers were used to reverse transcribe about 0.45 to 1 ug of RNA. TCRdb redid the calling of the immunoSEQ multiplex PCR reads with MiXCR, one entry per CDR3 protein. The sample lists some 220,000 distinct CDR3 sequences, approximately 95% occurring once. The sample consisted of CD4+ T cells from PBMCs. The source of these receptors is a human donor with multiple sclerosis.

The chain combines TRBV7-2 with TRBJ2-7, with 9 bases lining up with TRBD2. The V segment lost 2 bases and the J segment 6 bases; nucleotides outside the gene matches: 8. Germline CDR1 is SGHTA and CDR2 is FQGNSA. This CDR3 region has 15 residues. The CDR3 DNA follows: TGTGCCAGCAGCTTATTCGGGACTAGCTCCCTCGAGCAGTACTTC. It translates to CASSLFGTSSLEQYF.

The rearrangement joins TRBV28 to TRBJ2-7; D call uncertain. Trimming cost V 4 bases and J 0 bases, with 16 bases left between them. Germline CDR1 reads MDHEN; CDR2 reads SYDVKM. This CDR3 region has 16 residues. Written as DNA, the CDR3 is TGTGCCAGCAGTTCCCGCCTGACACGGAGCTCCTACGAGCAGTACTTC. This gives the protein CASSSRLTRSSYEQYF.

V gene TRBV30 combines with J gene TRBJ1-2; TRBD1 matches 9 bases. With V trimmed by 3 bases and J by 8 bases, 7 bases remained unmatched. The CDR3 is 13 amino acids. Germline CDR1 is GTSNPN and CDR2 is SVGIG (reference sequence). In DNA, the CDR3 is TGTGCCTGGAGACCAACCGGGACAGGGGGCTACACCTTC. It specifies CAWRPTGTGGYTF.

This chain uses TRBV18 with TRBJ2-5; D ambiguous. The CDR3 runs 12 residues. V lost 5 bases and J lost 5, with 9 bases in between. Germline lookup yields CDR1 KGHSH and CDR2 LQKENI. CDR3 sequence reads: CASSGGMETQYF. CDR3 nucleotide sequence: TGTGCCAGCTCAGGCGGAATGGAGACCCAGTACTTC.

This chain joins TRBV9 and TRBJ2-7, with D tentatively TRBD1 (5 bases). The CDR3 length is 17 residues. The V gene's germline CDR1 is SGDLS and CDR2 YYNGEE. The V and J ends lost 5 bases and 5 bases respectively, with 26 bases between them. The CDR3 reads CASSPEVRRNKGNEQYF. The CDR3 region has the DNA TGTGCCAGCAGTCCCGAGGTGAGACGGAACAAGGGGAACGAGCAGTACTTC.

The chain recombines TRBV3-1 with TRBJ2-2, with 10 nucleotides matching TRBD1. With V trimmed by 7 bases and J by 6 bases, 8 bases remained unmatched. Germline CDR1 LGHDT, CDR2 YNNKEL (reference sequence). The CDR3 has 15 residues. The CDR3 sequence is CASTPGTGVAGELFF. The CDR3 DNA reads TGTGCCAGCACCCCCGGGACAGGGGTCGCCGGGGAGCTGTTTTTT.

CDR3 amino acids: CASSSSGPGNEQFF. CDR3 sequence (DNA): TGTGCCAGCAGTAGTTCGGGACCCGGCAATGAGCAGTTCTTC. This chain links TRBV25-1 with TRBJ2-1, with D perhaps being TRBD1 or TRBD2 (5 bases each). CDR1 and CDR2 (germline): MGHDK, SYGVNS. The V gene lost 5 bases and the J gene lost 6 bases, with 14 bases spanning the gap. The CDR3 consists of 14 residues.

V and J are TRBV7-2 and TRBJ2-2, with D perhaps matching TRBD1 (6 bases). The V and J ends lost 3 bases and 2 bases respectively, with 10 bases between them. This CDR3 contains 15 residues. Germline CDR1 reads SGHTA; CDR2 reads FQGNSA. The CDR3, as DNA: TGTGCCAGCAGCTTGGGCAGGGGAAACACCGGGGAGCTGTTTTTT. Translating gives CASSLGRGNTGELFF.

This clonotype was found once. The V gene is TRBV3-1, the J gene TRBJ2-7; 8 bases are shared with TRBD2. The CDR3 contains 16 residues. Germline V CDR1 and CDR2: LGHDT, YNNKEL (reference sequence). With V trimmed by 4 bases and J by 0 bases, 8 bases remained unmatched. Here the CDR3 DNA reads TGTGCCAGCAGCCGCATGCTCGGGACTAGCTCCTACGAGCAGTACTTC. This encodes CASSRMLGTSSYEQYF.

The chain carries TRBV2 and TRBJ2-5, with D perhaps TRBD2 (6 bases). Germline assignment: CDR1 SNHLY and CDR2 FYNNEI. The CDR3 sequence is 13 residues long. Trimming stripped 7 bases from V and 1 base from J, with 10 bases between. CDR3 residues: CASMGGAQETQYF. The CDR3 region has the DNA TGTGCCAGCATGGGCGGGGCCCAAGAGACCCAGTACTTC.

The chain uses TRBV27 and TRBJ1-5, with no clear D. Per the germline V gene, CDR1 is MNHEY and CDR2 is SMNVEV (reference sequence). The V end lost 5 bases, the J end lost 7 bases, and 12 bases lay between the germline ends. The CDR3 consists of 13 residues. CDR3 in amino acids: CASSQTTGQPQHF. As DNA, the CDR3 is TGTGCCAGCAGTCAGACAACGGGGCAGCCCCAGCATTTT.

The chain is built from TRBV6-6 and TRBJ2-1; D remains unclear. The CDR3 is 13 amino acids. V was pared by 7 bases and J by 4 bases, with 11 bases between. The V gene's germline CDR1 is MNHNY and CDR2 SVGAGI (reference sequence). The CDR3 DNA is TGTGCCAGCACACGGAGCAATTACAATGAGCAGTTCTTC. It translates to CASTRSNYNEQFF.

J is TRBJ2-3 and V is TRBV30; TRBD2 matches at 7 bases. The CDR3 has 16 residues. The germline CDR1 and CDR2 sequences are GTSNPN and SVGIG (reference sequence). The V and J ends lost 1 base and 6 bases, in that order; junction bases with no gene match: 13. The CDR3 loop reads CAWSGGRSQNVDTQYF. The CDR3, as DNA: TGTGCCTGGAGTGGCGGGAGATCCCAAAATGTGGATACGCAGTATTTT.

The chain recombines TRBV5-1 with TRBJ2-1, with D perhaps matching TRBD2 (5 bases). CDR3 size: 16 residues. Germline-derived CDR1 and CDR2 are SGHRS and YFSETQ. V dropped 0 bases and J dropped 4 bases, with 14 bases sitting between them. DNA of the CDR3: TGCGCCAGCAGCTTGGGGAGGCGGGCCCTTTACAATGAGCAGTTCTTC. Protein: CASSLGRRALYNEQFF.

CDR3 residues: CASSPTGRTYEQYF. The CDR3, as DNA: TGTGCCAGTAGTCCCACCGGGAGAACCTACGAGCAGTACTTC. The chain links TRBV19 to TRBJ2-7, with D perhaps matching TRBD2 (6 bases). Trimming took 5 bases from V and 2 from J, leaving 13 bases between them. Germline-derived CDR1 and CDR2 are LNHDA and SQIVND (reference sequence). The CDR3 extends over 14 amino acids.

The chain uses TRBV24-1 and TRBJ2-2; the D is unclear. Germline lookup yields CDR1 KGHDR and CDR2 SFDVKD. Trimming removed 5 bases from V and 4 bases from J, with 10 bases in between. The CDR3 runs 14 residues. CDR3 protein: CATSGRAATGELFF. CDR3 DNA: TGTGCCACCAGTGGTCGAGCTGCCACCGGGGAGCTGTTTTTT.

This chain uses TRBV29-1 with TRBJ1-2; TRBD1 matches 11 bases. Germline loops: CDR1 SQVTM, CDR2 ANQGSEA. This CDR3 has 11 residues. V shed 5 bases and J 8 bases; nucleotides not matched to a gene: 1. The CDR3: CSVWTGGGYTF. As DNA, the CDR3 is TGCAGCGTTTGGACAGGGGGCGGCTACACCTTC.

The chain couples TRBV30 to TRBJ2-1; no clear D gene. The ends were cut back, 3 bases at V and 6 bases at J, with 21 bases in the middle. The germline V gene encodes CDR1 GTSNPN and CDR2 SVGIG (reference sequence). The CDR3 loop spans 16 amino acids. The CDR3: CAWRVARMARGNEQFF. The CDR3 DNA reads TGTGCCTGGAGGGTAGCCAGAATGGCGCGCGGCAATGAGCAGTTCTTC.

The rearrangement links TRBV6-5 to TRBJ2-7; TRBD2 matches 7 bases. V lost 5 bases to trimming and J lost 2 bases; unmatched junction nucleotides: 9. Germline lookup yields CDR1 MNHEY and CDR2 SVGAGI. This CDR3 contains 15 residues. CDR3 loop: CASSSGASGPYEQYF. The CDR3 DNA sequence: TGTGCCAGCAGTAGCGGGGCTAGCGGCCCCTACGAGCAGTACTTC.

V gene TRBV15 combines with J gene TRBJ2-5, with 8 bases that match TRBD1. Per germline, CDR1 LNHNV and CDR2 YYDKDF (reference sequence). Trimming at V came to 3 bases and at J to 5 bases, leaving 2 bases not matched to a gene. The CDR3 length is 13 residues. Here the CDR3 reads CATSRDRVETQYF. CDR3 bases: TGTGCCACCAGCAGGGACAGGGTCGAGACCCAGTACTTC.

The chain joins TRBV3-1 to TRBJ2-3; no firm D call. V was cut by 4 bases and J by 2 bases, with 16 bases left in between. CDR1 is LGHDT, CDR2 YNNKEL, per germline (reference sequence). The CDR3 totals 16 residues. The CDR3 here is CASSPLRQKTTDTQYF. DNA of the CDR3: TGTGCCAGCAGCCCCCTCCGTCAGAAAACCACAGATACGCAGTATTTT.

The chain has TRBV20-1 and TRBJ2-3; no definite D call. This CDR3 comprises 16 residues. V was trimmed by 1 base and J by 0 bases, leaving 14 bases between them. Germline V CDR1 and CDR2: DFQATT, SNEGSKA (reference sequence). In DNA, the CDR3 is TGCAGTGCTAGAGTCCCGGCTAGAACTAGCACAGATACGCAGTATTTT. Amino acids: CSARVPARTSTDTQYF.

The CDR3, as DNA: TGTGCCAGCAGCCAGTCCCTGGAGGGTAGAGGCTACACCTTC. It is translated as CASSQSLEGRGYTF. This chain uses TRBV3-1 with TRBJ1-2, with no clear D. The CDR3 has 14 residues. Germline values: CDR1 LGHDT, CDR2 YNNKEL (reference sequence). V was pared by 3 bases and J by 8 bases, with 16 bases between.

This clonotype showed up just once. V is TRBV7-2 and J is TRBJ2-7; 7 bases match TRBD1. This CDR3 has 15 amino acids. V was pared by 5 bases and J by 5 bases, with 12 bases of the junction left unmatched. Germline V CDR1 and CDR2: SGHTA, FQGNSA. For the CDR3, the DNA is TGTGCCAGCAGCCAGGGCGGAGACAGGGTCAACGAGCAGTACTTC. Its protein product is CASSQGGDRVNEQYF.

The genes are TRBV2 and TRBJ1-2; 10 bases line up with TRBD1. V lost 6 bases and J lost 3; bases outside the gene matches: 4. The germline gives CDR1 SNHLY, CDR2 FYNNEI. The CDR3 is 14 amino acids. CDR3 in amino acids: CASSGTGVDYGYTF. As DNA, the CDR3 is TGTGCCAGCAGCGGGACAGGGGTGGACTATGGCTACACCTTC.

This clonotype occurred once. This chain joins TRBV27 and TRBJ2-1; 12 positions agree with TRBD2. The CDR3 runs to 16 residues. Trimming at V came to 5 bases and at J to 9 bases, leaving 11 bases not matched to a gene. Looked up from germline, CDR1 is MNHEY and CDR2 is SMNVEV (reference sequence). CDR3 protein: CASSPTSSGRAVEQFF. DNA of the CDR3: TGTGCCAGCAGTCCAACTTCTAGCGGGAGGGCCGTTGAGCAGTTCTTC.